The table lists the clone carrying this T cell receptor (beta chain) with a few counts. Deletions cut 6 bases from V and 1 base from J, with 10 bases between. The CDR3 length is 13 residues. The germline CDR1 and CDR2 sequences are MNHEY and SVGEGT. This entry belongs to a study of human T cells and chemical hapten exposure. One entry per CDR3 protein, called by TCRdb with MiXCR from the RACE reads. Of over 50,000 distinct CDR3 sequences in the sample, 8.5% to 10% were seen once. Time point denoted: pre-sensitization, week 0. Regarding treatment: therapeutic diphenylcyclopropenone sensitization with weekly scalp DPC. Someone pulled total RNA out of unfractionated whole blood.

The chain is built from TRBV6-2 or TRBV6-3 and TRBJ2-7, with D possibly TRBD1 on 5 matching bases. The material sequenced was whole blood, taken in connection with sensitization to the hapten diphenylcyclopropenone (DPC). This sequence originates from a woman aged 30 to 39 with alopecia areata. Some clones in this sample may be carry-over from other donors' samples. For the CDR3, the DNA is TGTGCCAGCAGCAAGACAGCATCCTACGAGCAGTACTTC. This sequence encodes CASSKTASYEQYF.